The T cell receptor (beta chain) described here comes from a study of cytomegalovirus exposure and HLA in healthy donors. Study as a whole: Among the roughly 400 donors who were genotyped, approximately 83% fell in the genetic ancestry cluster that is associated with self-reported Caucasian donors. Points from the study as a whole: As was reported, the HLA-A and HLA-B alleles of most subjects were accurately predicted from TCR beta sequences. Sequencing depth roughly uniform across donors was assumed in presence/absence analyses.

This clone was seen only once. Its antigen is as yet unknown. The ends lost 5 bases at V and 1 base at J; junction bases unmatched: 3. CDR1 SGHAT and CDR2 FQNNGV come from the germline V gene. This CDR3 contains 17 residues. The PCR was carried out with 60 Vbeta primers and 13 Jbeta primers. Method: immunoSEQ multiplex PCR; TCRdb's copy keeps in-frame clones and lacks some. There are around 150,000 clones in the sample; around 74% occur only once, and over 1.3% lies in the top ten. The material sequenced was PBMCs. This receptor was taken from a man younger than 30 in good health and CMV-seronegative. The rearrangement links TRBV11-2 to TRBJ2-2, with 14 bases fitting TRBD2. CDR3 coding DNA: TGTGCCAGCAGCCTAGGGACTAGCGGGGGGAACACCGGGGAGCTGTTTTTT. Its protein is CASSLGTSGGNTGELFF. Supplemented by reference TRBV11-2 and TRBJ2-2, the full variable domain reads EAGVAQSPRYKIIEKRQSVAFWCNPISGHATLYWYQQILGQGPKLLIQFQNNGVVDDSQLPKDRFSAERLKGVDSTLKIQPAKLEDSAVYLCASSLGTSGGNTGELFFGEGSRLTVL.